The TCR beta chain under discussion was sequenced for a study of OX40 agonist ivuxolimab in advanced cancers. This CDR3 has 15 amino acids. Trimming took 1 base from V and 1 from J, leaving 7 bases between them. Germline CDR1 LNHNV, CDR2 YYDKDF (reference sequence). Profiled with immunoSEQ multiplex PCR; TCRdb holds only in-frame clones, not every one. This sample yields 50,000 to 70,000 clones, of which around four fifths are seen a single time; 2.8% belongs to the top ten. This sequence was found in an adult with an advanced solid tumor such as melanoma, head and neck, liver or kidney cancer. Sample: CD4+ or CD8+ T cells sorted from blood, taken in a trial of the OX40 agonist ivuxolimab. The chain joins TRBV15 to TRBJ1-4; D unresolved. The CDR3 reads CATSRVGKTNEKLFF. CDR3 bases: TGTGCCACCAGCAGAGTTGGGAAAACTAATGAAAAACTGTTTTTT.